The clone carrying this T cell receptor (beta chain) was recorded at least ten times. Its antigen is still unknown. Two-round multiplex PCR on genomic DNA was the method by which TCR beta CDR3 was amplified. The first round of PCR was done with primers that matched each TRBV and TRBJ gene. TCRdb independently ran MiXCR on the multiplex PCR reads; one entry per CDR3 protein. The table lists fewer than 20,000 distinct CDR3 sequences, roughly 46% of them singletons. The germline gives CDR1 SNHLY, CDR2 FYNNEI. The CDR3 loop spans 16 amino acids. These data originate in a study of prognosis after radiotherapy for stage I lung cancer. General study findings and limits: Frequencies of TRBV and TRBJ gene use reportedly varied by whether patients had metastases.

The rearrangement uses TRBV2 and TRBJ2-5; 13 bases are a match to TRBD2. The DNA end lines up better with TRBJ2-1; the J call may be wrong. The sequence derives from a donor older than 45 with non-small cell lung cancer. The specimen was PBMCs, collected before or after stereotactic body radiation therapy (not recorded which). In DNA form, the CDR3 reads TGTGCCAGCAGCCGACCGGGACTAGCGGGGCTCAATGAGCAGTTCTTC. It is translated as CASSRPGLAGLNEQFF.